This section outlines one T cell receptor (beta chain) sequence together with its context. This clone was seen once. Its cognate antigen has yet to be identified. No qualities accompany the bases; no much larger clone lies one base away. Receptor libraries were prepared by the immunoSEQ multiplex PCR assay. For most patients, genomic DNA was isolated with the Qiagen DNeasy Blood and Tissue Kit and sent frozen to Adaptive Biotechnologies for TCR sequencing. For most patients, high-throughput TCR-beta CDR3 sequencing of genomic DNA was performed by Adaptive Biotechnologies. Turning to the authors' computational methods: TCR sequencing data were retrieved from Adaptive's ImmunoSEQ software for 15 to 20 patients, whereas three other patients were processed with MiXCR and VDJtools. CD4 versus CD8 sorting errors were corrected by removing sequences found in both subsets at a frequency ratio below 5:1. CDR3 nucleotide sequences shared by donor and recipient were removed because the origin of these sequences could not be assigned. At least 2-fold expansion over unstimulated cells and a minimum CFSE-low frequency of 0.002% (template counts) or 0.001% (read counts) were required for clones to be classified as alloreactive. Mappable clones were those detected in sequenced pre-transplant spleen, lymph node, or MLR CFSE-low populations of the donor or recipient. The cumulative frequency of alloreactive clones was calculated as a percentage of all sequences, weighted by copy number. TCRdb obtained this table from immuneACCESS and retained in-frame rearrangements with V and J assigned. These tables miss some clones; where compared with another copy, unresolved V genes account for less than half of the shortfall, and the remainder is unexplained. Clonal size and the V and J genes are those of that table, whereas D and trimming came from the DNA. Recorded for this sample are approximately 100,000 clones; roughly 93% of them occurred a single time. Jointly, the top ten make up roughly 1.2% of the sample.

This sample is drawn from a study of graft-versus-host responses after intestinal transplantation (dated by TCRdb to the early 2020s). General notes on the study: Multivisceral, liver-intestinal, or isolated intestinal transplants were received by the recipients. Anti-thymocyte globulin induction was given to all recipients, followed by maintenance tacrolimus and steroids for approximately three years. After intestinal transplantation, graft-versus-host and host-versus-graft alloreactive T cell clones were followed in the graft, circulation and bone marrow using bulk TCR-beta CDR3 sequencing. To identify alloreactive clones, pre-transplant mixed lymphocyte reaction products were sequenced and compared with unstimulated pre-transplant donor and recipient T cells. A cohort of about two dozen intestinal transplant recipients, including one retransplant, was enrolled, and a few patients lacking pretransplant specimens were excluded. A peak of at least 4% donor T cells among recipient peripheral blood mononuclear cells was the definition used for donor T cell macrochimerism. Rather than going through the commercial service, samples from three later patients were sequenced in-house on an Illumina MiSeq and processed with MiXCR.

In the paper's terms, the time point label means: cells obtained before transplantation from donor or recipient. CD3+CD4+ and CD3+CD8+ populations were FACS-sorted from unstimulated pre-transplant donor and recipient cells taken from spleen or lymph nodes. Including cysteine and phenylalanine, the CDR3 has 17 amino acids. Only CDR3 DNA remains: 51 bases, in frame from the first base. CDR1 and CDR2 are read off the germline V gene as SGDLS and YYNGEE. V is pruned by 0 bases and J by 2 bases, leaving 5 bases of the junction without a gene match. The paper as a whole reports these results and caveats: Patients with donor T cell macrochimerism had high GvH to HvG T cell clonal ratios in their allografts. The relatively low number and heterogeneity of intestinal transplant patients limited the conclusions. GvH clones were found in recipient bone marrow, and some of the GvH clones appeared earlier in ileal mucosa or blood, which is consistent with an intestinal mucosal origin. Early after transplant, declines in HvG clones were associated with peak levels of circulating GvH clones.

This TCR was recovered from a human donor who received an intestinal transplant. The sequences come from unstimulated CD8+ T cells sorted from spleen or lymph node cells, collected before intestinal transplant. Recombination connected TRBV9 to TRBJ2-1; a stretch of 10 junction bases matches TRBD2. The sequence in DNA is TGTGCCAGCAGCGTAGTTGGACTAGCGGATGCCTACAATGAGCAGTTCTTC. Translated, it reads CASSVVGLADAYNEQFF. Outside the CDR3, residues come from the reference TRBV9 and TRBJ2-1 proteins, so the full variable domain is: DSGVTQTPKHLITATGQRVTLRCSPRSGDLSVYWYQQSLDQGLQFLIQYYNGEERAKGNILERFSAQQFPDLHSELNLSSLELGDSALYFCASSVVGLADAYNEQFFGPGTRLTVL.